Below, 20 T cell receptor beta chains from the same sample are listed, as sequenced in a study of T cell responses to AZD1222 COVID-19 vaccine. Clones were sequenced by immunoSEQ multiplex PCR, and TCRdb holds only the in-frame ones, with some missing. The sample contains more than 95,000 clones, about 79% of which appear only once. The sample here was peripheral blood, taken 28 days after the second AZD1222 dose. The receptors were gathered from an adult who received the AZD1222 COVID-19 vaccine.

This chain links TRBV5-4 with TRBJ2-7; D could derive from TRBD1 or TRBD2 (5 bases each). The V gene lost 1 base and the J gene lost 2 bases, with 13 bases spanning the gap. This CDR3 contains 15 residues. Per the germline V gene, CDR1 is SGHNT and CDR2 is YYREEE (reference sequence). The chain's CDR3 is CASSLRVGTAYEQYF. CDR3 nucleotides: TGTGCCAGCAGCTTGAGGGTCGGGACGGCCTACGAGCAGTACTTC.

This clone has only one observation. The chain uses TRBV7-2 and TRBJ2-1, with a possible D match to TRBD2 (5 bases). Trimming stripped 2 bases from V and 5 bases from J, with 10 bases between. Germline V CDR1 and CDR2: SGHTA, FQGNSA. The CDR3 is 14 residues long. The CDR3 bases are TGTGCCAGCAGCTTAAGGAGCGGCAACAATGAGCAGTTCTTC. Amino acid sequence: CASSLRSGNNEQFF.

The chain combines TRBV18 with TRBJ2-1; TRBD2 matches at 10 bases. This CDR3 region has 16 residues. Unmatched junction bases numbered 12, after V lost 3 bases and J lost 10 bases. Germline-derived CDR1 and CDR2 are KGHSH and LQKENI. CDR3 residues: CASSPPSGGPLGEQFF. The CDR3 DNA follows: TGTGCCAGCTCACCCCCTAGCGGGGGTCCCTTAGGGGAGCAGTTCTTC.

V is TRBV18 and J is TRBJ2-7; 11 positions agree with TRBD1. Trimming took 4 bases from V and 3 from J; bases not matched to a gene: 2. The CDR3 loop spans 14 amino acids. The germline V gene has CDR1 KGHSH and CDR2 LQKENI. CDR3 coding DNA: TGTGCCAGCTCACAGGGACAGGGGGTCTACGAGCAGTACTTC. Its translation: CASSQGQGVYEQYF.

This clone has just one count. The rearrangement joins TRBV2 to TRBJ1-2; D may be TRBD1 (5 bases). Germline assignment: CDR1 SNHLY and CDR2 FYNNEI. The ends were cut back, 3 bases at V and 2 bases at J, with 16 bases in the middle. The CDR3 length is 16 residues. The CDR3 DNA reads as TGTGCCAGCAGTGAGCTGGGACGTTGGGGGAACTATGGCTACACCTTC. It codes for CASSELGRWGNYGYTF.

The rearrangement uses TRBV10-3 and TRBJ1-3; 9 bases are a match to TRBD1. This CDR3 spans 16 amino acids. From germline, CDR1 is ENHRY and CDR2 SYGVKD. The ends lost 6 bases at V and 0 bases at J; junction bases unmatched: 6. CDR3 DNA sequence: TGTGCCATCAGCGATTGGACAGGGGTCTCTGGAAACACCATATATTTT. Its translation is CAISDWTGVSGNTIYF.

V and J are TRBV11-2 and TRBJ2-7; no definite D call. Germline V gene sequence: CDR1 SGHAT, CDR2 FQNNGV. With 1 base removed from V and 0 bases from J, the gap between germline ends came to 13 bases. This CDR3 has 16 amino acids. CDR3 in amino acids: CASSLVNARSSYEQYF. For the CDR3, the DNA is TGTGCCAGCAGCTTAGTGAATGCCCGGTCCTCCTACGAGCAGTACTTC.

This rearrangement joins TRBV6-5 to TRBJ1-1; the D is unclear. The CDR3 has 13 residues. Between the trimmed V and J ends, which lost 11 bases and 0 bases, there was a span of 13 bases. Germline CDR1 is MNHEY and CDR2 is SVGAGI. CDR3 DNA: TGTGCCGCACAACCTAGCCTGAACACTGAAGCTTTCTTT. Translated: CAAQPSLNTEAFF.

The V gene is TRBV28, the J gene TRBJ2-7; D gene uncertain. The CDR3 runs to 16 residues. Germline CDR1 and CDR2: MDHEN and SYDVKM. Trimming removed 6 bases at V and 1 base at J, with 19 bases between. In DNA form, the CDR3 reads TGTGCCAGCAGCCACTCGCTCAGGCTACAGTCCTACGAGCAGTACTTC. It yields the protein CASSHSLRLQSYEQYF. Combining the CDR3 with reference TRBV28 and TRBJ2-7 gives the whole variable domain DVKVTQSSRYLVKRTGEKVFLECVQDMDHENMFWYRQDPGLGLRLIYFSYDVKMKEKGDIPEGYSVSREKKERFSLILESASTNQTSMYLCASSHSLRLQSYEQYFGPGTRLTVT.

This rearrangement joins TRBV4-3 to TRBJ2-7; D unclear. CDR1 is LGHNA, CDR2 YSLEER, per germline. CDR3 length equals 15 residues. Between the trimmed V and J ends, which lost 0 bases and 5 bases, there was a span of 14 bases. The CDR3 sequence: CASSQDGRPKDEQYF. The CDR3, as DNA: TGCGCCAGCAGCCAAGATGGCCGCCCTAAGGACGAGCAGTACTTC.

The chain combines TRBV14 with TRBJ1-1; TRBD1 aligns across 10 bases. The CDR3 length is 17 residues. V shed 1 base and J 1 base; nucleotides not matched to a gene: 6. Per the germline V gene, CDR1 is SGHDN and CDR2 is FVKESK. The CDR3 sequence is CASSQGGWTGGNTEAFF. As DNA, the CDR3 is TGTGCCAGCAGCCAAGGGGGCTGGACAGGGGGGAACACTGAAGCTTTCTTT.

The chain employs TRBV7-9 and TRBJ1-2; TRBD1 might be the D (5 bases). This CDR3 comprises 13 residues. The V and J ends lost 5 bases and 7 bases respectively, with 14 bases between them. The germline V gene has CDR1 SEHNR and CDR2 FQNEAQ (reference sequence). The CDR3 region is CASSPRGIGGYTF. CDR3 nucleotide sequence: TGTGCCAGCAGCCCTCGGGGCATCGGTGGCTACACCTTC.

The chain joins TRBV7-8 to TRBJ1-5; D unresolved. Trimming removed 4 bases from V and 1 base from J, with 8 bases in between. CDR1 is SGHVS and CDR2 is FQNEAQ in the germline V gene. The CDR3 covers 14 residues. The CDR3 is CASSSPLSNQPQHF. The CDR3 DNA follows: TGTGCCAGCAGCTCCCCCCTAAGCAATCAGCCCCAGCATTTT.

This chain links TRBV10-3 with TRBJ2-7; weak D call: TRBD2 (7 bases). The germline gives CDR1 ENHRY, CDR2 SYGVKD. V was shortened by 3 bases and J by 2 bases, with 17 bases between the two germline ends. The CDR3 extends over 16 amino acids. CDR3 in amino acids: CAISERGGVQAYEQYF. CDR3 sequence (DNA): TGTGCCATCAGTGAACGAGGGGGGGTCCAAGCCTACGAGCAGTACTTC.

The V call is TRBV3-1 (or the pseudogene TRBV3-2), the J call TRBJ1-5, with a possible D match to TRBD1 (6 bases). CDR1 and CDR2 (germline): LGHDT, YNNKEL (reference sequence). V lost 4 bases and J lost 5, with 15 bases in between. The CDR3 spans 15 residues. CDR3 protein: CASSPTGRIDQPQHF. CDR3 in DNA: TGTGCCAGCAGCCCGACAGGCAGGATCGATCAGCCCCAGCATTTT.

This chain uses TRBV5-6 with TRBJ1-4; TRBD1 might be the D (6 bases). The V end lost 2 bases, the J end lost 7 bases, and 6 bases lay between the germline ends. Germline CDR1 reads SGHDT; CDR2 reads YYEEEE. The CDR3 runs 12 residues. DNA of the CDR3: TGTGCCAGCAGCTTAGGGGGTGAAAAACTGTTTTTT. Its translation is CASSLGGEKLFF. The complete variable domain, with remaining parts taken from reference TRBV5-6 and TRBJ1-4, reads DAGVTQSPTHLIKTRGQQVTLRCSPKSGHDTVSWYQQALGQGPQFIFQYYEEEERQRGNFPDRFSGHQFPNYSSELNVNALLLGDSALYLCASSLGGEKLFFGSGTQLSVL.

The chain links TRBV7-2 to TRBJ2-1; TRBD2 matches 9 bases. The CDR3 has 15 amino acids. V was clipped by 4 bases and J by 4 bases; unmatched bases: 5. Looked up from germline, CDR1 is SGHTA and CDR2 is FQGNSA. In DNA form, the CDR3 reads TGTGCCAGCAGCTCCGATAGCGGGAGATACAATGAGCAGTTCTTC. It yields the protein CASSSDSGRYNEQFF.

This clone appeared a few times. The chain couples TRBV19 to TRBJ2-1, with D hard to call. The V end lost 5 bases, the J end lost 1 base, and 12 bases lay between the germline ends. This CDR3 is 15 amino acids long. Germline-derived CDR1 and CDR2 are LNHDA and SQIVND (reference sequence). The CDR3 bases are TGTGCCAGTAGTCTAAGTTGGGGTTCCTACAATGAGCAGTTCTTC. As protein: CASSLSWGSYNEQFF.

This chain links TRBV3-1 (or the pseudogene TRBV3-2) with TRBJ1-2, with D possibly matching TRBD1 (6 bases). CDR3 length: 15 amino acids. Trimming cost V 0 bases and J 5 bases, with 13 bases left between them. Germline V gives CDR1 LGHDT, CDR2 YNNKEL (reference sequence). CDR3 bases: TGTGCCAGCAGCCAAGATTGGGGGCAGAGTTATGGCTACACCTTC. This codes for CASSQDWGQSYGYTF.

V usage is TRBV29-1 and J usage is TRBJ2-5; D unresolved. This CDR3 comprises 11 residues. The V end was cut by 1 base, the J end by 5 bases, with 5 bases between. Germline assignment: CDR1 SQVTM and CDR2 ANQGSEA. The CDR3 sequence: CSVEAGETQYF. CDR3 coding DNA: TGCAGCGTTGAAGCTGGGGAGACCCAGTACTTC.